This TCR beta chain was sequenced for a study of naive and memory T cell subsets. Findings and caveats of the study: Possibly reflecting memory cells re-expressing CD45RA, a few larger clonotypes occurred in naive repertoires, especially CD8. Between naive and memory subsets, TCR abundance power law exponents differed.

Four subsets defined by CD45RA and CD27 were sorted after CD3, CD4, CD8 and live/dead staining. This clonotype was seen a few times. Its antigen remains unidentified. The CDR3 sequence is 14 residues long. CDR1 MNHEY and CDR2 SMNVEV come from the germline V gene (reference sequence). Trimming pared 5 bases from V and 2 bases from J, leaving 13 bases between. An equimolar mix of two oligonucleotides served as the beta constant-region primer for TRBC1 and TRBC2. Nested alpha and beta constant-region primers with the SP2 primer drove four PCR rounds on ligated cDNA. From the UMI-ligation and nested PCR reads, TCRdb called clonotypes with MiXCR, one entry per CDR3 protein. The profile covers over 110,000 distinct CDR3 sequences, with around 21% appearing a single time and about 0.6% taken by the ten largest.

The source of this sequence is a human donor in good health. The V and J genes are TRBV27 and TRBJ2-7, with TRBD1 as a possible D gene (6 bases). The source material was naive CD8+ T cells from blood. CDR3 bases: TGTGCCAGCAGTCCTGTGACAGGACCCTACGAGCAGTACTTC. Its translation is CASSPVTGPYEQYF.